These 13 T cell receptor beta chains came from one sample sequenced in a study of T cell responses to AZD1222 COVID-19 vaccine. Clones were sequenced by immunoSEQ multiplex PCR, and TCRdb holds only the in-frame ones, with some missing. The profile covers over 150,000 clones, with roughly nine tenths appearing a single time and roughly 4.5% taken by the ten largest. The sample was peripheral blood, taken on day 0 of MenACWY control vaccination. The receptors come from an adult in good health.

The chain has TRBV19 and TRBJ2-7; TRBD2 is a possible D gene (7 bases). CDR3 length: 14 residues. Germline assignment: CDR1 LNHDA and CDR2 SQIVND (reference sequence). V dropped 3 bases and J dropped 1 base, with 10 bases sitting between them. In DNA form, the CDR3 reads TGTGCCAGTAGTATGGGAGGGGGTTCCTACGAGCAGTACTTC. It codes for CASSMGGGSYEQYF.

The chain links TRBV27 to TRBJ1-1, with unresolved D. Trimming shortened V by 6 bases and J by 1 base, and 15 bases separated the two germline ends. CDR1 is MNHEY and CDR2 is SMNVEV in the germline V gene (reference sequence). CDR3 length equals 15 residues. The CDR3 sequence: CASSRRTEGNTEAFF. The CDR3, as DNA: TGTGCCAGCAGCAGAAGGACGGAGGGGAACACTGAAGCTTTCTTT.

This clone was counted a single time. The chain is built from TRBV28 and TRBJ1-2, with 7 bases fitting TRBD1. CDR1 and CDR2 (germline): MDHEN, SYDVKM. This CDR3 region has 13 residues. The junction had 9 bases not matched to a gene; V was cut back by 6 bases and J by 8 bases. CDR3 loop: CASRSQRGHGYTF. The CDR3 nucleotides are TGTGCCAGCAGATCACAAAGGGGGCACGGCTACACCTTC.

The V call is TRBV19, the J call TRBJ2-5; 7 bases are a match to TRBD2. After removal of 3 bases from V and 3 bases from J, the junction contained 7 bases not matched to a gene. The CDR3 contains 15 residues. Germline loops: CDR1 LNHDA, CDR2 SQIVND (reference sequence). The CDR3 sequence is CASSIPTSEKETQYF. As DNA, the CDR3 is TGTGCCAGTAGTATCCCTACTAGCGAGAAAGAGACCCAGTACTTC.

The V and J genes are TRBV30 and TRBJ1-5; tentative D call: TRBD1 (6 bases). The CDR3 extends over 15 amino acids. V lost 5 bases and J lost 1, with 15 bases in between. Germline V lookup: CDR1 GTSNPN, CDR2 SVGIG (reference sequence). The CDR3 loop reads CAWSLGQGSNQPQHF. CDR3 DNA sequence: TGTGCCTGGTCCCTCGGGCAGGGGAGCAATCAGCCCCAGCATTTT.

This chain connects TRBV11-3 to TRBJ2-1; D gene ambiguous. Deletions cut 0 bases from V and 5 bases from J, with 11 bases between. Germline-derived CDR1 and CDR2 are SGHNT and YENEEA. There are 15 residues in the CDR3. CDR3 coding DNA: TGTGCCAGCAGCTTAGAGGGGTGGATAGACAATGAGCAGTTCTTC. Translated, it gives CASSLEGWIDNEQFF.

The chain is built from TRBV3-1 (or the pseudogene TRBV3-2) and TRBJ2-1; no clear D gene. The CDR3 spans 13 residues. CDR1 LGHDT and CDR2 YNNKEL come from the germline V gene (reference sequence). The V end lost 0 bases, the J end lost 11 bases, and 11 bases lay between the germline ends. The CDR3 nucleotides read TGTGCCAGCAGCCAAGACCTAGTTACTCAGCAGTTCTTC. Protein: CASSQDLVTQQFF.

The V call is TRBV5-1, the J call TRBJ2-7; D remains unclear. Looked up from germline, CDR1 is SGHRS and CDR2 is YFSETQ. V was trimmed by 4 bases and J by 0 bases, leaving 14 bases between them. This CDR3 has 15 residues. The CDR3 DNA is TGCGCCAGCAGCACGGGTCCCTCAAGCTCCTACGAGCAGTACTTC. Encoded protein: CASSTGPSSSYEQYF.

V and J are TRBV30 and TRBJ1-6; 7 bases map to TRBD1. The CDR3 sequence is 12 residues long. Germline V gene lookup returns CDR1 GTSNPN and CDR2 SVGIG (reference sequence). J lost 10 bases, V lost 5 bases, and 5 bases had no gene match. CDR3 DNA: TGTGCCTGGGGCGGACAGGAATCACCCCTCCACTTT. It yields the protein CAWGGQESPLHF.

Note on this clone: One end of the junction fails to match germline, which may point to a read error. Here the CDR3 reads CASSIAGQFASPLHF. DNA for the CDR3: TGTGCCAGCAGCATAGCTGGACAGTTTGCCTCACCCCTCCACTTT. V usage is TRBV7-6 and J usage is TRBJ1-6; D is perhaps TRBD1 (6 bases). The germline gives CDR1 SGHVS, CDR2 FNYEAQ. The CDR3 loop spans 15 amino acids.

V and J are TRBV16 and TRBJ2-5, with D unclear. V shed 1 base and J shed 3 bases, with 9 bases lying between them. There are 14 residues in the CDR3. Germline CDR1 KGHSY, CDR2 FQNENV. The CDR3 DNA sequence: TGTGCCAGCAGCCAATTATCAGCGAAAGAGACCCAGTACTTC. This encodes CASSQLSAKETQYF.

The chain couples TRBV4-3 to TRBJ2-7; 7 positions match TRBD2. This CDR3 has 16 residues. V lost 0 bases, J lost 0 bases, and 5 bases stayed unmatched. The germline CDR1 and CDR2 sequences are LGHNA and YSLEER. The CDR3 region is CASSQDLASGSYEQYF. In nucleotides, the CDR3 is TGCGCCAGCAGCCAAGATCTGGCTAGCGGCTCCTACGAGCAGTACTTC.

The V gene is TRBV7-3, the J gene TRBJ2-3; 9 bases are shared with TRBD2. The germline gives CDR1 SGHTA, CDR2 FQGTGA. The CDR3 contains 15 residues. V dropped 6 bases and J dropped 6; count of bases not matched to a gene: 10. The CDR3 spells CASSRLAVETDTQYF. The CDR3 DNA sequence: TGTGCCAGCAGTCGACTAGCGGTTGAGACGGATACGCAGTATTTT.